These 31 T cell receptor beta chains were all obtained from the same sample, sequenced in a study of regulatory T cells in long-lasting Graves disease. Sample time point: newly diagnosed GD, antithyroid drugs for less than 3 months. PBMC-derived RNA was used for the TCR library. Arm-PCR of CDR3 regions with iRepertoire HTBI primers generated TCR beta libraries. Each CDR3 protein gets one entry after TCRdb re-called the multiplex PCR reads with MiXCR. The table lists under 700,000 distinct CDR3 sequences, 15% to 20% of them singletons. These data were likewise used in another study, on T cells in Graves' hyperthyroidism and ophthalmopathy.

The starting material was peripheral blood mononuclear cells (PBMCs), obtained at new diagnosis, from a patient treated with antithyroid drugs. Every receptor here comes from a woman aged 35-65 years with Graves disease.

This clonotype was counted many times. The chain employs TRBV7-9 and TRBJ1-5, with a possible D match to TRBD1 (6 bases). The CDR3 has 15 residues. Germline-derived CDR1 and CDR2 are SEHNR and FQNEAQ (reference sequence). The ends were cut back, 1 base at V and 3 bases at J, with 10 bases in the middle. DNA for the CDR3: TGTGCCAGCAGCTTAGGTGGGGGCTCCAATCAGCCCCAGCATTTT. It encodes CASSLGGGSNQPQHF.

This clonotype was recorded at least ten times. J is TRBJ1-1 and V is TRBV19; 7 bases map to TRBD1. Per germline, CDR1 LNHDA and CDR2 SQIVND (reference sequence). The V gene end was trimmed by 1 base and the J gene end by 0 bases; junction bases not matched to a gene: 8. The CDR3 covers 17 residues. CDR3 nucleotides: TGTGCCAGTAGTATAGTGACAGGGCGTTTGATGAACACTGAAGCTTTCTTT. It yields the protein CASSIVTGRLMNTEAFF.

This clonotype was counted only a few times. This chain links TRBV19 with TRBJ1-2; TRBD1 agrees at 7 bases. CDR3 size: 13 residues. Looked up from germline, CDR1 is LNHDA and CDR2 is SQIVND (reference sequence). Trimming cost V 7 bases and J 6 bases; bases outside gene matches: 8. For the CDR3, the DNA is TGTGCCAGTATGGAGGGGGCGAGGAATGGCTACACCTTC. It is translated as CASMEGARNGYTF.

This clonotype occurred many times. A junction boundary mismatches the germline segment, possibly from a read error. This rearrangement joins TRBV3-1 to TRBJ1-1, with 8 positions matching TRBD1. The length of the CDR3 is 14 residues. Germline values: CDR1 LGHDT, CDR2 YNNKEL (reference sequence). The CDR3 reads CASSQVSGGGETFF. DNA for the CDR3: TGTGCCAGCAGCCAAGTTTCAGGGGGCGGTGAAACTTTCTTT. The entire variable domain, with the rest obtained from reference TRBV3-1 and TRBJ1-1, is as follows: DTAVSQTPKYLVTQMGNDKSIKCEQNLGHDTMYWYKQDSKKFLKIMFSYNNKELIINETVPNRFSPKSPDKAHLNLHINSLELGDSAVYFCASSQVSGGGETFFGQGTRLTVV.

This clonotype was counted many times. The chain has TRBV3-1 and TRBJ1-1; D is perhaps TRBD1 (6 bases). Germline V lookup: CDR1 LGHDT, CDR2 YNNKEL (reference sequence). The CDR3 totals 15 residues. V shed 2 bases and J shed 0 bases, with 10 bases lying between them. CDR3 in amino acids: CASSQPGQMNTEAFF. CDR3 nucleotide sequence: TGTGCCAGCAGCCAACCGGGACAAATGAACACTGAAGCTTTCTTT.

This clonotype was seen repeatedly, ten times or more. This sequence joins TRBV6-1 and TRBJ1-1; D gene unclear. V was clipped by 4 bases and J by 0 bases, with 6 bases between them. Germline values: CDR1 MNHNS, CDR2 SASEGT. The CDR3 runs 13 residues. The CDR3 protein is CASSARVNTEAFF. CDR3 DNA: TGTGCCAGCAGTGCCCGGGTGAACACTGAAGCTTTCTTT.

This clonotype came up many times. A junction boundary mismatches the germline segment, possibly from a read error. In nucleotides, the CDR3 is TGTGCCAGCAGCGGTGGGGCTTGGCCCAGCGGGGTCTTC. This sequence encodes CASSGGAWPSGVF. The genes are TRBV5-6 and TRBJ2-1; 7 nucleotides match TRBD2. CDR3 length equals 13 residues. Germline lookup yields CDR1 SGHDT and CDR2 YYEEEE.

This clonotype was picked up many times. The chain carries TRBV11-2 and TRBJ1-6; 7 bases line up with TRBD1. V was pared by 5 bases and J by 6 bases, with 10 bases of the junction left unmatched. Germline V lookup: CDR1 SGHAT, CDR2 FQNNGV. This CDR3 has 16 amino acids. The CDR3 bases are TGTGCCAGCAGCCTCAGGCCGACAGGGACTAATTCACCCCTCCACTTT. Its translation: CASSLRPTGTNSPLHF. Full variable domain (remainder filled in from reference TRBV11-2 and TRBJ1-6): EAGVAQSPRYKIIEKRQSVAFWCNPISGHATLYWYQQILGQGPKLLIQFQNNGVVDDSQLPKDRFSAERLKGVDSTLKIQPAKLEDSAVYLCASSLRPTGTNSPLHFGNGTRLTVT.

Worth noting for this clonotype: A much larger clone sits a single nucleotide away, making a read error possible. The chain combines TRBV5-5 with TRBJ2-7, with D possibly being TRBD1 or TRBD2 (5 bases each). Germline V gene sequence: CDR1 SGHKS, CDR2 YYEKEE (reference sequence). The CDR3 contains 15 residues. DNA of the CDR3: TGTGCCAGCAGCGGGCTCGGGACGGAGTCCTACGAGCAGCACTTC. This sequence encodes CASSGLGTESYEQHF.

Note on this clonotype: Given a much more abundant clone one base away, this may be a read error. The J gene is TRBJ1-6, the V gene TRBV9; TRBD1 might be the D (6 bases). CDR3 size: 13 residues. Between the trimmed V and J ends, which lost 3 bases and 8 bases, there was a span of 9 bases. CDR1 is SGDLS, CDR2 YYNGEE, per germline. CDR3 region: CASSANRDSPLHF. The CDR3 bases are TGTGCCAGCAGCGCCAACAGGGATTCACCCCTCCACTTT.

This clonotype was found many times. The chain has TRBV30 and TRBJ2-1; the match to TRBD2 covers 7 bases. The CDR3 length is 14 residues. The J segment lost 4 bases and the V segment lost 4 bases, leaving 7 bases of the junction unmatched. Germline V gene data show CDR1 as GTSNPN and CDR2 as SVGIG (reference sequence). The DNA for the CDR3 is TGTGCCTGGACCCTCGTCGGGGGGTACAATGAGCAGTTCTTC. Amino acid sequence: CAWTLVGGYNEQFF.

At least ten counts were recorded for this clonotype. CDR3: CASSPRGTGMNTEAFF. In DNA form, the CDR3 reads TGTGCCAGCAGCCCGAGGGGGACAGGGATGAACACTGAAGCTTTCTTT. This chain joins TRBV27 and TRBJ1-1, with 9 bases identical to TRBD1. CDR3 length equals 16 residues. Germline V gene sequence: CDR1 MNHEY, CDR2 SMNVEV (reference sequence). The V segment lost 6 bases and the J segment 0 bases; nucleotides outside the gene matches: 8.

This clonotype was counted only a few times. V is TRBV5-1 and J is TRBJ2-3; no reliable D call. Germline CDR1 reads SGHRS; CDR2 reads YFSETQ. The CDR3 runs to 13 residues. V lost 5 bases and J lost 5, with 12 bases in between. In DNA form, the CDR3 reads TGCGCCAGCAGTACCGACCAAGGAGATACGCAGTATTTT. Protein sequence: CASSTDQGDTQYF.

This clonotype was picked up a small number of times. The CDR3 DNA follows: TGCGCCAGCAGCCAAGATCAGGGCGGGGAAAAACTGTTTTTT. Amino acids: CASSQDQGGEKLFF. The chain combines TRBV4-1 with TRBJ1-4; tentative D call: TRBD1 (5 bases). CDR1 is MGHRA and CDR2 is YSYEKL in the germline V gene. This CDR3 has 14 amino acids. V lost 0 bases to trimming and J lost 8 bases, with 10 bases between them.

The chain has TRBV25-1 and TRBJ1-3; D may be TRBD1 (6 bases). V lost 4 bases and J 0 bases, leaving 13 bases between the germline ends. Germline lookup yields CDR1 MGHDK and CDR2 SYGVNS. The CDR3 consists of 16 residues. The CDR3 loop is CASSVDRPISGNTIYF. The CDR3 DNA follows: TGTGCCAGCAGTGTTGACAGGCCTATCTCTGGAAACACCATATATTTT.

CDR3 DNA sequence: TGTGCCAGCAGCCGGACTAGCGTAGATGAGCAGTACTTC. This codes for CASSRTSVDEQYF. This rearrangement joins TRBV12-3 or TRBV12-4 to TRBJ2-7; 9 positions agree with TRBD2. Germline trimming cut 6 bases from V and 7 bases from J; bases unmatched to any gene: 7. The CDR3 runs 13 residues.

The CDR3 DNA reads as TGTGCCAGCAGGAGGGGGACTAGCGATTCAGATACGCAGTATTTT. It encodes CASRRGTSDSDTQYF. This rearrangement joins TRBV6-1 to TRBJ2-3; 10 bases are shared with TRBD2. Germline lookup yields CDR1 MNHNS and CDR2 SASEGT. V was pared by 6 bases and J by 4 bases, with 7 bases of the junction left unmatched. This CDR3 comprises 15 residues.

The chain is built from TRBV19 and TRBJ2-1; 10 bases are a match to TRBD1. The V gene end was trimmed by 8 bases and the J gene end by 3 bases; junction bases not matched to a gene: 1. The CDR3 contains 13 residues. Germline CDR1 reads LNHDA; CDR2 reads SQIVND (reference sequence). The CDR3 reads CASGQGDYNEQFF. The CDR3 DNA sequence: TGTGCCAGTGGACAGGGGGACTACAATGAGCAGTTCTTC.

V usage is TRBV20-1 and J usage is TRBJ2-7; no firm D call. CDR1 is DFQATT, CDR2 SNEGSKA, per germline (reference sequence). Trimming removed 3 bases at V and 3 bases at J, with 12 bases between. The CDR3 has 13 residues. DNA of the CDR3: TGCAGTGCTAGTGGGCAGATCGGCTACGAGCAGTACTTC. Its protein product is CSASGQIGYEQYF.

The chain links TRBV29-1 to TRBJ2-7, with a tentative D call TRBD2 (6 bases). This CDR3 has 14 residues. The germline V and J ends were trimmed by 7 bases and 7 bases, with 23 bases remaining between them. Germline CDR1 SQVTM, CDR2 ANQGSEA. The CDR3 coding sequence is TGCAGCGCCCAGGAGGGTCCTGAGCTGGGGGAGCAGTACTTC. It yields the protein CSAQEGPELGEQYF.

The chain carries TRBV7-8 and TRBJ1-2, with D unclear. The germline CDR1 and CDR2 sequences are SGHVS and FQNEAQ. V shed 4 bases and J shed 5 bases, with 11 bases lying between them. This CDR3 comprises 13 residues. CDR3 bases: TGTGCCAGCAGCTCCGGGAAAAGTTATGGCTACACCTTC. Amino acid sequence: CASSSGKSYGYTF.

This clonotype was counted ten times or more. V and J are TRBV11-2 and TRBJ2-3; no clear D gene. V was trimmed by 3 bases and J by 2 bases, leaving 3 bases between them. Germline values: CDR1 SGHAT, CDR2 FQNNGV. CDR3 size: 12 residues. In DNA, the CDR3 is TGTGCCAGCAGCTTTTACACAGATACGCAGTATTTT. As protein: CASSFYTDTQYF.

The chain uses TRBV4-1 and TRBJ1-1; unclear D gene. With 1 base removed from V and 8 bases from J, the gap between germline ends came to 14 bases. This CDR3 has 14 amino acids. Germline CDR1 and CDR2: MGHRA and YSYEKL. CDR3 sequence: CASSQVTRSGEAFF. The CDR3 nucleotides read TGCGCCAGCAGCCAAGTAACCCGATCGGGAGAAGCTTTCTTT.

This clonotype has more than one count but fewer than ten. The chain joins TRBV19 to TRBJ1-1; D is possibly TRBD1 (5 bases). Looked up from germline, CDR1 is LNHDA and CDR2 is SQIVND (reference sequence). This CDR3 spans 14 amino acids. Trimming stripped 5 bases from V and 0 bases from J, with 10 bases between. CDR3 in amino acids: CASSPREMNTEAFF. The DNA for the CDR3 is TGTGCCAGTAGTCCCAGGGAGATGAACACTGAAGCTTTCTTT.

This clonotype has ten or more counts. The CDR3 DNA reads as TGTGCCAGCAGCTCAGGACAGTCCGTCGGCTACACCTTC. Its translation is CASSSGQSVGYTF. V gene TRBV6-1 combines with J gene TRBJ1-2; weak D call: TRBD1 (6 bases). Between the trimmed V and J ends, which lost 6 bases and 8 bases, there was a span of 16 bases. Germline loops: CDR1 MNHNS, CDR2 SASEGT. The CDR3 is 13 residues long.

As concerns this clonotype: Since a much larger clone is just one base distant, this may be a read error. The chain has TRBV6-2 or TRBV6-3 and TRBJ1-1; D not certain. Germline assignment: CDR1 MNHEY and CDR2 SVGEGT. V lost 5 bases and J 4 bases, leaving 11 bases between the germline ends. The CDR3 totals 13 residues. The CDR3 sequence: CASSTYRPTEAFF. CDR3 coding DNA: TGTGCCAGCAGTACTTATCGGCCCACTGAAGCTTTCTTT.

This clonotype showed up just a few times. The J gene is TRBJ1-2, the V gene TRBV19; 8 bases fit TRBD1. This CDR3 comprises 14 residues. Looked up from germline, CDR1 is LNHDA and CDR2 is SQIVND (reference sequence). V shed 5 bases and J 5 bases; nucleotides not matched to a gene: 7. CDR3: CASSLTGTGYGYTF. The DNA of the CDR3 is TGTGCCAGTAGTTTAACCGGGACAGGATATGGCTACACCTTC.

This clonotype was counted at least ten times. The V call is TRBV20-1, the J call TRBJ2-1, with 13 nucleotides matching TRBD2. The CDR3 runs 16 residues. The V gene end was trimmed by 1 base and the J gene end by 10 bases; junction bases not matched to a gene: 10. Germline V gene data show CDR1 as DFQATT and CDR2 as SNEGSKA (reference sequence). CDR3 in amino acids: CSARGGLAGALGEQFF. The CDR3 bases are TGCAGTGCTAGAGGTGGACTAGCGGGGGCACTAGGGGAGCAGTTCTTC.

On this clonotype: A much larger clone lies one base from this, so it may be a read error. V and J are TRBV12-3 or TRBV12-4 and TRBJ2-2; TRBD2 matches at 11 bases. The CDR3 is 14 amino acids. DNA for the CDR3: TGTGCCAGCAGAAGGACTAGCGGGCCCGGGGAGCTGCTTTTT. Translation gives CASRRTSGPGELLF.

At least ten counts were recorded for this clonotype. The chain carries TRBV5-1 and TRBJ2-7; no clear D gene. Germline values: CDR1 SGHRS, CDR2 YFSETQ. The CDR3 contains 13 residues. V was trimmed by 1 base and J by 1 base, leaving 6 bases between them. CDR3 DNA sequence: TGCGCCAGCAGCTTGTTGGGGTCCTACGAGCAGTACTTC. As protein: CASSLLGSYEQYF. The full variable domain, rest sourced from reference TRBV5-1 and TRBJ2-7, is KAGVTQTPRYLIKTRGQQVTLSCSPISGHRSVSWYQQTPGQGLQFLFEYFSETQRNKGNFPGRFSGRQFSNSRSEMNVSTLELGDSALYLCASSLLGSYEQYFGPGTRLTVT.

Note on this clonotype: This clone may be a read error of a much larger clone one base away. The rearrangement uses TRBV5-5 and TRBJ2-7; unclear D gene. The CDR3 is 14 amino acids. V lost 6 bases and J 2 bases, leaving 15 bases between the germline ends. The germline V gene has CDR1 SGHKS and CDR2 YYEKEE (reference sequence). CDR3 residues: CASTTAGGAYEQYF. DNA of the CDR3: TGTGCCAGCACCACAGCAGGCGGAGCCTACGAGCAGTACTTC. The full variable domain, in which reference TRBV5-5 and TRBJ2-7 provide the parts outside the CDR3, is DAGVTQSPTHLIKTRGQQVTLRCSPISGHKSVSWYQQVLGQGPQFIFQYYEKEERGRGNFPDRFSARQFPNYSSELNVNALLLGDSALYLCASTTAGGAYEQYFGPGTRLTVT.